This T cell receptor beta chain was recorded in a study of Graves' ophthalmopathy and Graves' hyperthyroidism. Overall study context: Hyperthyroidism was classified as stable if no ophthalmopathy occurred within 18 months of follow-up.

Comment on this clonotype: Antigen specificity is unknown.

The study amplified TCR beta CDR3 regions using RNA transcripts. A first-round RT-PCR used HTBI primers, followed by a second-round multiplex PCR. Each CDR3 protein is one row after TCRdb ran MiXCR on the multiplex PCR reads. The sample shows about 1.2 million distinct CDR3 sequences, about two fifths of them seen only once. General study points: Ophthalmopathy could be told apart from stable hyperthyroidism by a 13-signature model (about 90% sensitivity, around 80% specificity). The authors also found most expanded thyroid clonotypes above 0.001 frequency in blood.

V was shortened by 3 bases and J by 2 bases, with 14 bases between the two germline ends. The CDR3 is made up of 16 amino acids. Germline values: CDR1 ENHRY, CDR2 SYGVKD. Hyperthyroidism cases were recent diagnoses of under 2 months' duration in people aged 18 to 65. Input material: peripheral blood or thyroid tissue (not recorded which). V usage is TRBV10-3 and J usage is TRBJ1-5; D remains unclear. This sequence originates from an adult man with Graves' hyperthyroidism. CDR3 nucleotide sequence: TGTGCCATCAGTGACCACTCCAGAGATGGCAATCAGCCCCAGCATTTT. This gives the protein CAISDHSRDGNQPQHF.